This passage covers 20 T cell receptor beta chains from one sample sequenced in a study of T cell responses to AZD1222 COVID-19 vaccine. The assay was immunoSEQ multiplex PCR, and TCRdb's table has in-frame clones only and misses some. The profile shows 43,000 or so clones, roughly 91% of them singletons. The sequences come from peripheral blood, collected 28 days after the second AZD1222 dose. The receptor set was obtained from an adult who received the AZD1222 COVID-19 vaccine.

The rearrangement uses TRBV3-1 (or the pseudogene TRBV3-2) and TRBJ1-5; D remains ambiguous. The CDR3 covers 12 residues. The V end lost 4 bases, the J end lost 10 bases, and 11 bases lay between the germline ends. Per the germline V gene, CDR1 is LGHDT and CDR2 is YNNKEL (reference sequence). CDR3 sequence reads: CASSPGVGPQHF. Written as DNA, the CDR3 is TGTGCCAGCAGCCCCGGGGTAGGCCCCCAGCATTTT.

The chain links TRBV7-2 to TRBJ2-1; D is uncertain. The CDR3 has 15 residues. V was pared by 1 base and J by 8 bases, with 15 bases between. Germline CDR1 SGHTA, CDR2 FQGNSA. CDR3 residues: CASSLGDAQWDEQFF. CDR3 nucleotide sequence: TGTGCCAGCAGCTTAGGGGATGCGCAGTGGGATGAGCAGTTCTTC.

This clone appeared a single time. The V and J genes are TRBV28 and TRBJ1-5; D might be TRBD1 (6 bases). This CDR3 has 15 amino acids. V shed 7 bases and J shed 2 bases, with 15 bases lying between them. The germline CDR1 and CDR2 sequences are MDHEN and SYDVKM. CDR3: CASTREGGGNQPQHF. CDR3 bases: TGTGCCAGCACGCGAGAAGGGGGAGGCAATCAGCCCCAGCATTTT.

The chain is built from TRBV11-3 and TRBJ1-2; D remains ambiguous. Trimming removed 5 bases at V and 3 bases at J, with 10 bases between. Germline loops: CDR1 SGHNT, CDR2 YENEEA. The CDR3 is made up of 13 amino acids. The CDR3 protein is CASSGWEDYGYTF. The CDR3 nucleotides read TGTGCCAGCAGCGGATGGGAGGACTATGGCTACACCTTC.

The rearrangement joins TRBV7-7 to TRBJ2-3, with 7 positions matching TRBD2. The junction had 13 bases not matched to a gene; V was cut back by 5 bases and J by 2 bases. Germline V CDR1 and CDR2: SSHAT, FNYEAQ (reference sequence). This CDR3 region has 17 residues. DNA of the CDR3: TGTGCCAGCAGCCCCTCGGTTGGAGCGGGGTTCACAGATACGCAGTATTTT. Encoded protein: CASSPSVGAGFTDTQYF.

J is TRBJ1-6 and V is TRBV4-3, with unresolved D. The CDR3 sequence is 17 residues long. Germline V lookup: CDR1 LGHNA, CDR2 YSLEER. V gave up 1 base and J gave up 10 bases, with 20 bases separating them. DNA for the CDR3: TGCGCCAGCAGCCAAGTCGGTAGTGGGGTTAATCAATCACCCCTCCACTTT. Amino acid sequence: CASSQVGSGVNQSPLHF.

The chain carries TRBV5-5 and TRBJ1-3; unclear D gene. The CDR3 has 15 amino acids. V was pared by 0 bases and J by 4 bases, with 11 bases between. Germline CDR1 and CDR2: SGHKS and YYEKEE (reference sequence). The CDR3 coding sequence is TGTGCCAGCAGCTTGGGTGGCAGTCGAGGAAACACCATATATTTT. It is translated as CASSLGGSRGNTIYF.

V gene TRBV5-1 combines with J gene TRBJ2-7; maybe TRBD2 (6 bases). This CDR3 is built from 14 residues. CDR1 is SGHRS and CDR2 is YFSETQ in the germline V gene. The V end was cut by 4 bases, the J end by 1 base, with 12 bases between. CDR3 sequence reads: CASSSGPTSYEQYF. Written as DNA, the CDR3 is TGCGCCAGCAGCAGCGGGCCCACATCCTACGAGCAGTACTTC.

This clone was observed once. The rearrangement joins TRBV7-2 to TRBJ2-3; 11 positions agree with TRBD2. Germline loops: CDR1 SGHTA, CDR2 FQGNSA. The CDR3 sequence is 16 residues long. V shed 3 bases, J shed 0 bases, and the junction held 2 bases outside the gene matches. The DNA for the CDR3 is TGTGCCAGCAGCTTTAGCGGGGGGGCTAGCACAGATACGCAGTATTTT. Encoded protein: CASSFSGGASTDTQYF. Full variable domain (missing parts from reference TRBV7-2 and TRBJ2-3): GAGVSQSPSNKVTEKGKDVELRCDPISGHTALYWYRQSLGQGLEFLIYFQGNSAPDKSGLPSDRFSAERTGGSVSTLTIQRTQQEDSAVYLCASSFSGGASTDTQYFGPGTRLTVL.

CDR3 residues: CASSHDLGRDTIYF. Written as DNA, the CDR3 is TGTGCCAGCAGCCACGACCTCGGCCGGGACACCATATATTTT. The chain employs TRBV9 and TRBJ1-3; D is uncertain. V dropped 4 bases and J dropped 8 bases, with 16 bases sitting between them. The CDR3 extends over 14 amino acids. Looked up from germline, CDR1 is SGDLS and CDR2 is YYNGEE.

This chain's CDR3 is CASSQTSGGALDTQYF. As DNA, the CDR3 is TGCGCCAGCAGCCAAACTAGCGGGGGGGCCTTAGATACGCAGTATTTT. This chain connects TRBV4-3 to TRBJ2-3; 13 positions agree with TRBD2. Per germline, CDR1 LGHNA and CDR2 YSLEER. The CDR3 is 16 residues long. V shed 2 bases, J shed 5 bases, and the junction held 4 bases outside the gene matches.

This clone was counted once. The V call is TRBV13, the J call TRBJ2-3; D is possibly TRBD1 or TRBD2 (5 bases each). Trimming cost V 1 base and J 0 bases, with 32 bases left between them. Germline V lookup: CDR1 PRHDT, CDR2 FYEKMQ (reference sequence). This CDR3 region has 23 residues. This CDR3 reads CASSLDTVVGADSYFTSTDTQYF. CDR3 nucleotide sequence: TGTGCCAGCAGCTTAGATACCGTCGTCGGGGCGGACTCCTACTTTACTAGCACAGATACGCAGTATTTT.

The chain has TRBV6-2 or TRBV6-3 and TRBJ1-1, with 8 bases lining up with TRBD1. This CDR3 has 14 amino acids. Germline trimming cut 0 bases from V and 5 bases from J; bases unmatched to any gene: 2. The germline gives CDR1 MNHEY, CDR2 SVGEGT. In DNA, the CDR3 is TGTGCCAGCAGTTACTCACAGGGGGGTACTGAAGCTTTCTTT. It translates to CASSYSQGGTEAFF.

The chain has TRBV27 and TRBJ2-2; 8 positions match TRBD2. The CDR3 sequence is 16 residues long. Unmatched junction bases numbered 4, after V lost 2 bases and J lost 2 bases. CDR1 MNHEY and CDR2 SMNVEV come from the germline V gene (reference sequence). The CDR3 here is CASSLLGGANTGELFF. The CDR3 coding sequence is TGTGCCAGCAGTTTACTCGGGGGGGCCAACACCGGGGAGCTGTTTTTT.

This clone came up a few times. The genes are TRBV7-2 and TRBJ2-3, with TRBD2 matching 9 bases. CDR3 length equals 16 residues. Germline V CDR1 and CDR2: SGHTA, FQGNSA. Unmatched junction bases numbered 6, after V lost 3 bases and J lost 2 bases. CDR3 protein: CASSFSASGVTDTQYF. The DNA for the CDR3 is TGTGCCAGCAGCTTTTCAGCTAGCGGGGTCACAGATACGCAGTATTTT. Together with reference TRBV7-2 and TRBJ2-3, the CDR3 gives the full variable domain: GAGVSQSPSNKVTEKGKDVELRCDPISGHTALYWYRQSLGQGLEFLIYFQGNSAPDKSGLPSDRFSAERTGGSVSTLTIQRTQQEDSAVYLCASSFSASGVTDTQYFGPGTRLTVL.

This chain links TRBV11-3 with TRBJ2-1, with 12 bases identical to TRBD2. V gave up 4 bases and J gave up 7 bases; unmatched junction bases: 2. The CDR3 sequence is 14 residues long. Germline V gene data show CDR1 as SGHNT and CDR2 as YENEEA. The CDR3 region has the DNA TGTGCCAGCAGCTCGGGACTAGCGGGTAATGAGCAGTTCTTC. Its protein product is CASSSGLAGNEQFF.

This chain links TRBV6-4 with TRBJ2-2; tentatively, D is TRBD1 (6 bases). Per the germline V gene, CDR1 is MRHNA and CDR2 is SNTAGT. The CDR3 runs 14 residues. V was clipped by 5 bases and J by 4 bases, with 11 bases between them. For the CDR3, the DNA is TGTGCCAGCAGTCAACAGGGCAGCACCGGGGAGCTGTTTTTT. It encodes CASSQQGSTGELFF.

This sequence joins TRBV5-1 and TRBJ2-2, with 9 positions matching TRBD2. Germline CDR1 SGHRS, CDR2 YFSETQ. The ends lost 0 bases at V and 5 bases at J; junction bases unmatched: 5. This CDR3 spans 16 amino acids. CDR3 region: CASSLVPSGVTGELFF. The CDR3 region has the DNA TGCGCCAGCAGCTTGGTGCCTAGCGGGGTGACCGGGGAGCTGTTTTTT.

The chain has TRBV21-1 and TRBJ1-5. TRBV21-1 is a pseudogene. The CDR3 covers 17 residues. The CDR3 is CASSIAHRGRPNQPQHF. The CDR3 nucleotides read TGTGCCAGCAGCATTGCCCACCGGGGCAGGCCCAATCAGCCCCAGCATTTT.

J is TRBJ2-2 and V is TRBV5-5; D is possibly TRBD1 or TRBD2 (5 bases each). Germline V gene lookup returns CDR1 SGHKS and CDR2 YYEKEE (reference sequence). The CDR3 covers 14 residues. Trimming stripped 5 bases from V and 4 bases from J, with 12 bases between. CDR3 coding DNA: TGTGCCAGCAGGGTCGTGGGGACCACCGGGGAGCTGTTTTTT. Amino acids: CASRVVGTTGELFF. The full variable domain, in which reference TRBV5-5 and TRBJ2-2 provide the parts outside the CDR3, is DAGVTQSPTHLIKTRGQQVTLRCSPISGHKSVSWYQQVLGQGPQFIFQYYEKEERGRGNFPDRFSARQFPNYSSELNVNALLLGDSALYLCASRVVGTTGELFFGEGSRLTVL.